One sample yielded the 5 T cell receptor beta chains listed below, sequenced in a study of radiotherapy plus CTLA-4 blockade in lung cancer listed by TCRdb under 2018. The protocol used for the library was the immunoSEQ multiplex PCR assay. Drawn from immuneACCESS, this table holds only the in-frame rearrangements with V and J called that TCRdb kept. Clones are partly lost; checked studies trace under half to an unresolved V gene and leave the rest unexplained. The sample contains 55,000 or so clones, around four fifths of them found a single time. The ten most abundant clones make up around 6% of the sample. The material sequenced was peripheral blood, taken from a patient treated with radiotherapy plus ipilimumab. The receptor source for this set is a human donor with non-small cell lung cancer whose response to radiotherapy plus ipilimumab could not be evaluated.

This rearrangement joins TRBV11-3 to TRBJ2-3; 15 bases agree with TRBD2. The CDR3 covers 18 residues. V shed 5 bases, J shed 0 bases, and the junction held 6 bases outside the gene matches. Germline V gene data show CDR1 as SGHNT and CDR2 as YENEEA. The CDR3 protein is CASSQGTSGGRSTDTQYF. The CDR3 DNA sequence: TGTGCCAGCAGCCAAGGGACTAGCGGGGGGCGGAGCACAGATACGCAGTATTTT.

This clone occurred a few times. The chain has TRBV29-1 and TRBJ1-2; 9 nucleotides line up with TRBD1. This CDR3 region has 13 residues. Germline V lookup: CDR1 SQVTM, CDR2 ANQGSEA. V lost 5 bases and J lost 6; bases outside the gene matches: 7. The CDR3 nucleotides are TGCAGCGTTTGGGGACAGGGTCGGAATGGCTACACCTTC. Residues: CSVWGQGRNGYTF.

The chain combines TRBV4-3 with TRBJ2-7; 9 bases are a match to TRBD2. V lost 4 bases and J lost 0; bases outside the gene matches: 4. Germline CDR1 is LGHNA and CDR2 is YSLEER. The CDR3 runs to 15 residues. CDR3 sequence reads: CASSPDSGSSYEQYF. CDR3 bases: TGCGCCAGCAGCCCGGATAGCGGGAGCTCCTACGAGCAGTACTTC.

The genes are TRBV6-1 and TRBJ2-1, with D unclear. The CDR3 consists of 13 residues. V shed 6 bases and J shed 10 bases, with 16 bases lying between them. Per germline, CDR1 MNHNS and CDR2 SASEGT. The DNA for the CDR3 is TGTGCCAGCAGCTACCTCCGTAACCTCGAGCAGTTCTTC. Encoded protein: CASSYLRNLEQFF.

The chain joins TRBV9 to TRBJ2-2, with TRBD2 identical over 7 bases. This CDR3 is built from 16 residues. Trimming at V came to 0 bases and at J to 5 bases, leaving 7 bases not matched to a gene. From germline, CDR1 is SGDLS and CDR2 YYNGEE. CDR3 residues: CASSVEPWEGTGELFF. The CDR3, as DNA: TGTGCCAGCAGCGTAGAGCCGTGGGAGGGGACCGGGGAGCTGTTTTTT.